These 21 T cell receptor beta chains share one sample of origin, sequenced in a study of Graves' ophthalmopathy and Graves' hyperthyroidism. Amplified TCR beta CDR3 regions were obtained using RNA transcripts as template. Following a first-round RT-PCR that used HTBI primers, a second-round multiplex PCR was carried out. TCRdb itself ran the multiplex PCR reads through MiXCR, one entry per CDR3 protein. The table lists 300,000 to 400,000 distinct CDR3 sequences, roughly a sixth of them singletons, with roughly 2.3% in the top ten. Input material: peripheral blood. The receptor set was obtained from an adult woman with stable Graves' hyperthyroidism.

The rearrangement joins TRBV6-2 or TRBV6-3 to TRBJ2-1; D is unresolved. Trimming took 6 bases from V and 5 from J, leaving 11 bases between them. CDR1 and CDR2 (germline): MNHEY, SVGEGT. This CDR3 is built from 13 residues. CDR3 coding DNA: TGTGCCAGCAGCCAAGACCCAGACAATGAGCAGTTCTTC. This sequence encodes CASSQDPDNEQFF.

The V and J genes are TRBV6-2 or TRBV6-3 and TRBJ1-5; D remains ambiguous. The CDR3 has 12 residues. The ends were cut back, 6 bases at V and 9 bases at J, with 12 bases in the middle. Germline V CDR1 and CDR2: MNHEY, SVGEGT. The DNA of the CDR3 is TGTGCCAGCAGGGATGACAAGGCGCCCCAGCATTTT. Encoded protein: CASRDDKAPQHF.

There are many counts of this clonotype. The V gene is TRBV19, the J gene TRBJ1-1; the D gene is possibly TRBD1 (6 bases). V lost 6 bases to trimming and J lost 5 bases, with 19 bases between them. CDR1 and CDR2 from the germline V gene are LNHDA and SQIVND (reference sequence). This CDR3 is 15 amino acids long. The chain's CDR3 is CASSLTGRSGTEAFF. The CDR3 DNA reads TGTGCCAGTAGCCTTACAGGGAGGAGCGGGACTGAAGCTTTCTTT.

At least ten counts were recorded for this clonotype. CDR3 amino acids: CASSQAWGVGYEQYF. In nucleotides, the CDR3 is TGCGCCAGCAGCCAAGCGTGGGGGGTGGGCTACGAGCAGTACTTC. The V call is TRBV4-3, the J call TRBJ2-7, with D possibly being TRBD2 (6 bases). V gave up 1 base and J gave up 3 bases, with 13 bases separating them. The CDR3 has 15 amino acids. CDR1 is LGHNA, CDR2 YSLEER, per germline.

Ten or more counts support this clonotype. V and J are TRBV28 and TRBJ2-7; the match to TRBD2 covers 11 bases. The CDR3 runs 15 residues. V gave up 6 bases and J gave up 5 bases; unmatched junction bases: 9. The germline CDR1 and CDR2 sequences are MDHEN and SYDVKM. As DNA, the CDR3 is TGTGCCAGCAGGAGCCCGACTAGCGGGACCCACGAGCAGTACTTC. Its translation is CASRSPTSGTHEQYF.

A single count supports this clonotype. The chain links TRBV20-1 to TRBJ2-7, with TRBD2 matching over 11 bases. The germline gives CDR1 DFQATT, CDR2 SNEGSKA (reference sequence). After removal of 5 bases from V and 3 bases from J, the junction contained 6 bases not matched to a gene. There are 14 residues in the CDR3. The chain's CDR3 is CSARLTSGNYEQYF. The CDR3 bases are TGCAGTGCTCGTCTGACTAGCGGGAACTACGAGCAGTACTTC.

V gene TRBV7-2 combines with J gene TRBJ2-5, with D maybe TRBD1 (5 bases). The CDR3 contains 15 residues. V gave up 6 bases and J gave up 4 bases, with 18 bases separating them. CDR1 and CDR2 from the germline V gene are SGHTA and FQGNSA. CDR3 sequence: CASSEHPQGGETQYF. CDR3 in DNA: TGTGCCAGCAGTGAGCACCCTCAGGGTGGAGAGACCCAGTACTTC.

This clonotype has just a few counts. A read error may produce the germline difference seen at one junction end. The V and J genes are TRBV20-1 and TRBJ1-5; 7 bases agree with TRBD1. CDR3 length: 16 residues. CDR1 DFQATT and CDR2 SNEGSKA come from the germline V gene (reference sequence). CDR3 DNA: TGCAGCGCTAGAGATTATCAGGGGGATAGCAATCAGCCCCAGCATTTT. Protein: CSARDYQGDSNQPQHF.

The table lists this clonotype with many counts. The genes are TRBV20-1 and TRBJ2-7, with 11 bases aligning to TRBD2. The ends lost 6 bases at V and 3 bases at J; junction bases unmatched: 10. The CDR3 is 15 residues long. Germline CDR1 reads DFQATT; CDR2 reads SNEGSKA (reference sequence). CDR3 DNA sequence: TGCAGTGCCCGAAATAGCGGGAGGGGAAACTACGAGCAGTACTTC. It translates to CSARNSGRGNYEQYF.

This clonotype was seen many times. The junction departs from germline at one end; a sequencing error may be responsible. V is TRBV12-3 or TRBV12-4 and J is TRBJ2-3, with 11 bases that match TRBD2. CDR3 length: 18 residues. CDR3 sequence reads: CANSSLVLAGAGTDTQYF. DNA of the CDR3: TGTGCCAACAGTTCCCTCGTACTAGCGGGAGCGGGCACAGATACGCAGTATTTT.

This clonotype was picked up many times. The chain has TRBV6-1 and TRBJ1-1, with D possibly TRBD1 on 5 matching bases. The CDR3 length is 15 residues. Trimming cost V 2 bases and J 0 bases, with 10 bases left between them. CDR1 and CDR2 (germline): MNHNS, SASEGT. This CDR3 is CASSEHWTLNTEAFF. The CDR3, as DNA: TGTGCCAGCAGTGAACATTGGACACTGAACACTGAAGCTTTCTTT.

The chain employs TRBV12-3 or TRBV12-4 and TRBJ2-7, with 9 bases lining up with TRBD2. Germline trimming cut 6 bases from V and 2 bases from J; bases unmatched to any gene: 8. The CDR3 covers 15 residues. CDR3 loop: CASSPQASGTYEQYF. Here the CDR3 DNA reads TGTGCCAGCAGCCCCCAGGCTAGCGGGACCTACGAGCAGTACTTC.

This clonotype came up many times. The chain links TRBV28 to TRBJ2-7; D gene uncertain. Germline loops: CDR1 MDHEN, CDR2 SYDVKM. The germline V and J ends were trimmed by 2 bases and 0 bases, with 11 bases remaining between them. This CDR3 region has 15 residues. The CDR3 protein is CASSLRSYSSYEQYF. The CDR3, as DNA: TGTGCCAGCAGTTTACGGTCTTACAGCTCCTACGAGCAGTACTTC. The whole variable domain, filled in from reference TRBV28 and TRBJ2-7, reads DVKVTQSSRYLVKRTGEKVFLECVQDMDHENMFWYRQDPGLGLRLIYFSYDVKMKEKGDIPEGYSVSREKKERFSLILESASTNQTSMYLCASSLRSYSSYEQYFGPGTRLTVT.

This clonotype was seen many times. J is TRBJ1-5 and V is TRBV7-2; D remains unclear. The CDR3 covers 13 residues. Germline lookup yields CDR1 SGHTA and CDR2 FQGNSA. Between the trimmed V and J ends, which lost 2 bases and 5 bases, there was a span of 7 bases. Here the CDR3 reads CASSLSVDQPQHF. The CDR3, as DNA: TGTGCCAGCAGCTTATCAGTTGATCAGCCCCAGCATTTT.

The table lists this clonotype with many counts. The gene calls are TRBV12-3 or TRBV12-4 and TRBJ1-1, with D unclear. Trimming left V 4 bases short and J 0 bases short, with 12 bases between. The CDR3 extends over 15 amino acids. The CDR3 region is CASSSGVLMNTEAFF. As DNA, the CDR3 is TGTGCCAGCAGTTCGGGAGTCTTGATGAACACTGAAGCTTTCTTT.

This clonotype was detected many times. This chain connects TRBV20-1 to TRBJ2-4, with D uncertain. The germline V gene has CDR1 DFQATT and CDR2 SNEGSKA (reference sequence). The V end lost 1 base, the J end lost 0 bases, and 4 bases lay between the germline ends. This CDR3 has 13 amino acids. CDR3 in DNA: TGCAGTGCTAGAGTACAAGCCAAAAACATTCAGTACTTC. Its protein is CSARVQAKNIQYF.

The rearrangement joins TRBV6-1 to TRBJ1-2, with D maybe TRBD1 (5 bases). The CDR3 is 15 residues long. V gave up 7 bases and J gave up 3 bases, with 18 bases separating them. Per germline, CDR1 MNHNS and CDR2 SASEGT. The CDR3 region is CASNKRAGQYYGYTF. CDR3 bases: TGTGCCAGCAACAAAAGAGCAGGGCAATACTATGGCTACACCTTC.

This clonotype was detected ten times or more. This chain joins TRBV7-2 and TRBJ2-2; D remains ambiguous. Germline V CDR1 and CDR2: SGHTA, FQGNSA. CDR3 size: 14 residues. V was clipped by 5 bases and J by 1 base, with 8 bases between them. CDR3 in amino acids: CASSPLVNTGELFF. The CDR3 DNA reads TGTGCCAGCAGCCCGCTAGTGAACACCGGGGAGCTGTTTTTT.

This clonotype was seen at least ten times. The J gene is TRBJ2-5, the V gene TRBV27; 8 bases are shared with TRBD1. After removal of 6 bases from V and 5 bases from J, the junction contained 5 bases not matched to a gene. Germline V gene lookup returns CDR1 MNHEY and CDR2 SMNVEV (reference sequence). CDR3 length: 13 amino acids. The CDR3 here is CASRPTGGETQYF. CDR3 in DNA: TGTGCCAGCAGACCTACAGGGGGGGAGACCCAGTACTTC.

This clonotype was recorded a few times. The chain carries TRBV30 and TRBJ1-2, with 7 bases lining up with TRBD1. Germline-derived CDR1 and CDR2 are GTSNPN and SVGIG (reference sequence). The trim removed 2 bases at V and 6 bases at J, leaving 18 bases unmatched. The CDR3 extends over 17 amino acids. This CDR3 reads CAWSSISGTEKRNGYTF. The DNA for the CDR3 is TGTGCCTGGAGTTCCATCTCCGGGACAGAGAAGCGGAATGGCTACACCTTC.

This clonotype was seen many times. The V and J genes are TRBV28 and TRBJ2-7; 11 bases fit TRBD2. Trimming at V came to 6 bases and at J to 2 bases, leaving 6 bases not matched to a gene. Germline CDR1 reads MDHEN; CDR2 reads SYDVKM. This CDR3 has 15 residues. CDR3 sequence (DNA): TGTGCCAGCAGGGTCCTAGCGGGGGGTACCTACGAGCAGTACTTC. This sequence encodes CASRVLAGGTYEQYF.